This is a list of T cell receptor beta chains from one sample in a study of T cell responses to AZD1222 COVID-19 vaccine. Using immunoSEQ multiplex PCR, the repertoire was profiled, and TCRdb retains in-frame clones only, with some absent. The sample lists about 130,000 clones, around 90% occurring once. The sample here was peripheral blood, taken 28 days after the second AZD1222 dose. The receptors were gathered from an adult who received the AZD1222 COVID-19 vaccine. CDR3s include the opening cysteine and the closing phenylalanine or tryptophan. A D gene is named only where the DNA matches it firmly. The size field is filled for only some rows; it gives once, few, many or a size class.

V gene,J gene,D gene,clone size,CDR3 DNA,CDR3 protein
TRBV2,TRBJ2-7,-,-,TGTGCCAGCACCCCCACCTACGAGCAGTACTTC,CASTPTYEQYF
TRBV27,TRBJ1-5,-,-,TGTGCCAGCAGTTCAAAATTCCGGGACGGAGACAGCAATCAGCCCCAGCATTTT,CASSSKFRDGDSNQPQHF
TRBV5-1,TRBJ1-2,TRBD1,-,TGCGCCAGCAGCCCATCGACAGGGAGGTATGGCTACACCTTC,CASSPSTGRYGYTF
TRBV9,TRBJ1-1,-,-,TGTGCCAGCAGCTTCGATGGGGGGACTGAAGCTTTCTTT,CASSFDGGTEAFF
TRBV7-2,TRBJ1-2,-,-,TGTGCCAGCAGCACCTTGGGGAGGTACTATGGCTACACCTTC,CASSTLGRYYGYTF
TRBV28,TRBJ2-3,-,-,TGTGCCAGCAGTTTAGGGGGCTCGACAGATACGCAGTATTTT,CASSLGGSTDTQYF
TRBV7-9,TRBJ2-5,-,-,TGTGCCAGCAGCCCACCCATTCAGGGGTGGAAGACCCAGTACTTC,CASSPPIQGWKTQYF
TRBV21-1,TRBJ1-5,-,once,TGTGCCAGCAGCAAAGGGGACGGGACACCCGGAAGTAGGGGGAATCAGCCCCAGCATTTT,CASSKGDGTPGSRGNQPQHF
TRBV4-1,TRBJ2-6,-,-,TGCGCCAGCAGCCAAGTGTCCGGGGCCAACGTCCTGACTTTC,CASSQVSGANVLTF
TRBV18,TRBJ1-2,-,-,TGTGCCAGCTCACCACCGAGTTCGGTTTATGGCTACACCTTC,CASSPPSSVYGYTF
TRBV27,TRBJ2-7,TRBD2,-,TGTGCCAGCAGTTTACGGGCGGGAGGGACTTACGAGCAGTACTTC,CASSLRAGGTYEQYF
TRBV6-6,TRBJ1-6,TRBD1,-,TGTGCCAGCAGTTCGCAGGGGGACACCCTCCACTTT,CASSSQGDTLHF
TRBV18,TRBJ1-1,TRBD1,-,TGTGCCAGCTCACCGTCTACAGGGGGCACTGAAGCTTTCTTT,CASSPSTGGTEAFF
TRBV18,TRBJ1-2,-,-,TGTGCCAGCACAGATTCCGGGACAATTCTTGGCTACACCTTC,CASTDSGTILGYTF
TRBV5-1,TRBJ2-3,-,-,TGCGCCAGCAGCTTTGGAGTGTCTAGCACAGATACGCAGTATTTT,CASSFGVSSTDTQYF
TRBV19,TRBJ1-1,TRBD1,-,TGTGCCAGTAGTGTCGGACAGGCCATGAACACTGAAGCTTTCTTT,CASSVGQAMNTEAFF
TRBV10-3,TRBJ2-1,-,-,TGTGCCATCAGTGAGACCACTTACAATGAGCAGTTCTTC,CAISETTYNEQFF
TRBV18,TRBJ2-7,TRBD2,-,TGTGCCAGCTCACCGGGACTAGCGGCGAACTACGAGCAGTACTTC,CASSPGLAANYEQYF
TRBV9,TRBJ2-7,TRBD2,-,TGTGCCAGCAGCCCGACTAGCCTTACCCTCGAGCAGTACTTC,CASSPTSLTLEQYF
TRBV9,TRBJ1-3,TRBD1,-,TGTGCCAGCAGCGTAGGGGACAGGAGCTCTGGAAACACCATATATTTT,CASSVGDRSSGNTIYF
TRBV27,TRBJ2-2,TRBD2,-,TGTGCCAGCAGTTTAAGCGGGACGGTCACCGGGGAGCTGTTTTTT,CASSLSGTVTGELFF
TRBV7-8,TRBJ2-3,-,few,TGTGCCAGCAGCCCCCGTGGGGAGATGGAAGGGACAGATACGCAGTATTTT,CASSPRGEMEGTDTQYF
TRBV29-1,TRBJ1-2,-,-,TGCAGCGTCCTGGAGGGGCAGAACTATGGCTACACCTTC,CSVLEGQNYGYTF
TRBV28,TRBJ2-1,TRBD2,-,TGTGCCAGCAGTTCTGCCCAAGGCGGGAGGGGCAATGAGCAGTTCTTC,CASSSAQGGRGNEQFF
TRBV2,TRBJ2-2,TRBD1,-,TGTGCCAGCAGTGGGACAGGTGGACGCGGGGAGCTGTTTTTT,CASSGTGGRGELFF
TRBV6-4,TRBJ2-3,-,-,TGTGCCAGCAGTGAGCAGGGCCTCACAGATACGCAGTATTTT,CASSEQGLTDTQYF
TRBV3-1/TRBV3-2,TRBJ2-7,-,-,TGTGCCAGCAGCCATAGTGTCACCTCTTACGAGCAGTACTTC,CASSHSVTSYEQYF
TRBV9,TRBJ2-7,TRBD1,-,TGTGCCAGCAGCCCGGACAGGGTGAGCAACGAGCAGTACTTC,CASSPDRVSNEQYF
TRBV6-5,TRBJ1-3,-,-,TGTGCCAGCAGAGCCGACAGAAGCTCTGGAAACACCATATATTTT,CASRADRSSGNTIYF
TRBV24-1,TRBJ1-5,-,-,TGTGCCACCAGTGATTTAGGCCGACGGGTCATCAAGCCCCAGCATTTT,CATSDLGRRVIKPQHF
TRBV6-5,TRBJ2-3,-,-,TGTGCCAGCACCGACTTACTGGATACGCAGTATTTT,CASTDLLDTQYF
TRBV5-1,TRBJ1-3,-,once,TGCGCCAGCAGCACGGACTTCCTAGGCTCTGGAAACACCATATATTTT,CASSTDFLGSGNTIYF
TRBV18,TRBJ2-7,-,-,TGTGCCAGCTCCCGGGTGGCAGGGCAAACCTACGAGCAGTACTTC,CASSRVAGQTYEQYF
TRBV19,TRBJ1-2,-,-,TGTGCCAGTAGTATAGCCCGAACGGAGATAGGGGGCTACACCTTC,CASSIARTEIGGYTF
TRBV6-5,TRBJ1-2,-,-,TGTGCCAGCAGTTATCGAGGACAGCCCCTCTATGGCTACACCTTC,CASSYRGQPLYGYTF
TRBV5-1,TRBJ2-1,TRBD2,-,TGCGCCAGCAGCTTCTCGGGACTAGAGGGTGAGCAGTTCTTC,CASSFSGLEGEQFF
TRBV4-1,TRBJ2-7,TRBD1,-,TGCGCCAGCAGCCAAGATCCGGGACAGGGGTCGTACGAGCAGTACTTC,CASSQDPGQGSYEQYF
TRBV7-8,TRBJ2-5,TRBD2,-,TGTGCCAGCAGCCCACAGCGGGGGGATGAGACCCAGTACTTC,CASSPQRGDETQYF
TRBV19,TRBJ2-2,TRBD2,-,TGTGCCAGTAGTATTACAGCGGGAGGTGTATCCGGGGAGCTGTTTTTT,CASSITAGGVSGELFF
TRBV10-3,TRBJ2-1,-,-,TGTGCCATCAGCGGTAGCGGTCCGAGCTCCTACAATGAGCAGTTCTTC,CAISGSGPSSYNEQFF
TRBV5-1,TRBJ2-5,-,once,TGCGCCAGCAGCAAAGACCCGCCATTGGCCCAGTACTTC,CASSKDPPLAQYF
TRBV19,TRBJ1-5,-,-,TGTGCCAGTAGTATTTCGGGGGGCGCTAGTCAGCCCCAGCATTTT,CASSISGGASQPQHF
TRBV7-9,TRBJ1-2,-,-,TGTGCCAGCAGCTCCAGTAGATTAAAGGATTTGTTCTCTGGCTACACCTTC,CASSSSRLKDLFSGYTF
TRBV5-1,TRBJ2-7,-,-,TGCGCCAGCAGCTTGCTACCCGGGGGGCACGAGCAGTACTTC,CASSLLPGGHEQYF
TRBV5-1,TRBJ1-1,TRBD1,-,TGCGCCAGCAGCGGGACAGGGGTGAACACTGAAGCTTTCTTT,CASSGTGVNTEAFF
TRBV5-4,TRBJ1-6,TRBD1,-,TGTGCCAGCAGCCCCTTTGGGCAGGGGGCTGATTCACCCCTCCACTTT,CASSPFGQGADSPLHF
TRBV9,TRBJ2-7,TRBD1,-,TGTGCCAGCAGCGGAGGACAGGGGGTAATTCCATCCTACGAGCAGTACTTC,CASSGGQGVIPSYEQYF
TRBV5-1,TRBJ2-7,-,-,TGCGCCAGCAGCTTGGTCTGGGGAACTGCGGGTATCTACGAGCAGTACTTC,CASSLVWGTAGIYEQYF